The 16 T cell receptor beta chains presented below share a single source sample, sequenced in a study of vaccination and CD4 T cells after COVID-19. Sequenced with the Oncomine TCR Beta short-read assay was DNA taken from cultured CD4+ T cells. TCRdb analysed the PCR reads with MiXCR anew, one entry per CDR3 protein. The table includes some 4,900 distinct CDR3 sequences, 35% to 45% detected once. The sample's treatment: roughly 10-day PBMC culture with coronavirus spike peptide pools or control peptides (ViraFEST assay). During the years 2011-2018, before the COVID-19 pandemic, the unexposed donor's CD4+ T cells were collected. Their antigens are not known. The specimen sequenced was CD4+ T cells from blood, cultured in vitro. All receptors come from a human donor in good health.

The CDR3 nucleotides are TGTGCCAGCTTAGAGGGGACCTACGAGCAGTACTTC. Residues: CASLEGTYEQYF. This chain connects TRBV6-1 to TRBJ2-7; TRBD1 or TRBD2 may be the D gene (5 bases each). Trimming shortened V by 8 bases and J by 2 bases, and 10 bases separated the two germline ends. CDR1 is MNHNS, CDR2 SASEGT, per germline. The CDR3 length is 12 residues.

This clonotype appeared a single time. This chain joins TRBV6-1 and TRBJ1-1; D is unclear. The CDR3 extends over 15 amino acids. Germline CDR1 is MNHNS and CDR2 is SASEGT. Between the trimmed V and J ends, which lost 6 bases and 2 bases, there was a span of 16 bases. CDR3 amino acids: CASSAFSGGNTEAFF. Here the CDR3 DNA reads TGTGCCAGCAGCGCGTTCTCGGGAGGTAACACTGAAGCTTTCTTT.

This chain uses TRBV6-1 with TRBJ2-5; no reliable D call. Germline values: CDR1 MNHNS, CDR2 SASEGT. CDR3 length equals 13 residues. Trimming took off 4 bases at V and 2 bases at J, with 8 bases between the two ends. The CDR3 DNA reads TGTGCCAGCAGTGTCACAAATCAAGAGACCCAGTACTTC. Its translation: CASSVTNQETQYF.

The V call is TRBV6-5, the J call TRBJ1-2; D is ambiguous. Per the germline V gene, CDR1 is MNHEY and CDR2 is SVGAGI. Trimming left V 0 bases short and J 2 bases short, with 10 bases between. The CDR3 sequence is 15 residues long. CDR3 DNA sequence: TGTGCCAGCAGTTACTCCCGGGTGGGGAACTATGGCTACACCTTC. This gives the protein CASSYSRVGNYGYTF.

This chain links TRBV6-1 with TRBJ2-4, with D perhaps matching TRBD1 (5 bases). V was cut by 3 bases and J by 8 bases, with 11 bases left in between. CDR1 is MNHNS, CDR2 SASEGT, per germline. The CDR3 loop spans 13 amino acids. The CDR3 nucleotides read TGTGCCAGCAGTGATAATACACAGGACATTCAGTACTTC. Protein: CASSDNTQDIQYF.

This CDR3 is CATSRNRAGQPQHF. As DNA, the CDR3 is TGTGCCACCAGCAGAAACAGGGCTGGGCAGCCCCAGCATTTT. This sequence joins TRBV15 and TRBJ1-5, with TRBD1 as a possible D gene (6 bases). V gave up 2 bases and J gave up 7 bases, with 12 bases separating them. CDR1 and CDR2 (germline): LNHNV, YYDKDF (reference sequence). The length of the CDR3 is 14 residues.

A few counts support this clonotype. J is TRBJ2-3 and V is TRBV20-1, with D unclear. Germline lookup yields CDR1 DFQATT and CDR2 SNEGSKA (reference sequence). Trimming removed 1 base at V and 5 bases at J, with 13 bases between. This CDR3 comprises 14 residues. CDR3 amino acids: CSARVDSFVDTQYF. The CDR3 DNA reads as TGCAGTGCTAGAGTCGACTCCTTCGTAGATACGCAGTATTTT.

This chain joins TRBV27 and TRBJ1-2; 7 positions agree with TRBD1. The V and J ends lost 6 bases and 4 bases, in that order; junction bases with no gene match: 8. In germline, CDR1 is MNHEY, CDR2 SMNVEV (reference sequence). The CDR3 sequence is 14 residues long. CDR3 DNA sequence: TGTGCCAGCAGCTCGCTAGGGGGCTCCTATGGCTACACCTTC. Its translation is CASSSLGGSYGYTF.

The CDR3 protein is CASRAVGGADEAFF. The CDR3 DNA reads as TGCGCCAGCAGGGCGGTGGGAGGCGCCGATGAAGCTTTCTTT. The chain employs TRBV5-1 and TRBJ1-1; no reliable D call. The CDR3 covers 14 residues. The V end was cut by 5 bases, the J end by 7 bases, with 18 bases between. Germline V gives CDR1 SGHRS, CDR2 YFSETQ.

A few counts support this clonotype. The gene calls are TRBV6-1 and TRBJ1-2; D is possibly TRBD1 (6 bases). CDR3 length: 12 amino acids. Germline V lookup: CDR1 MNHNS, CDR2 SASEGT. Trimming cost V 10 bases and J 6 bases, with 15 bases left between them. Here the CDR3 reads CATKGGADGYTF. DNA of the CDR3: TGTGCCACGAAAGGGGGGGCGGATGGCTACACCTTC.

CDR3 coding DNA: TGTGCCAGCAGTTTGGGAGAGCCGAGGGCCCAGTACTTC. This sequence encodes CASSLGEPRAQYF. The rearrangement uses TRBV12-3 or TRBV12-4 and TRBJ2-5, with a possible D match to TRBD2 (5 bases). Trimming took off 3 bases at V and 9 bases at J, with 14 bases between the two ends. This CDR3 is 13 amino acids long.

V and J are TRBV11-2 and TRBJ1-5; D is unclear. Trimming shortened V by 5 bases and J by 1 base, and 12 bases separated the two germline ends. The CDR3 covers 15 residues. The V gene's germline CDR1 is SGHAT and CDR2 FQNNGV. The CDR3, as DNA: TGTGCCAGCAGCCCGGTGGGAGGGAGCAATCAGCCCCAGCATTTT. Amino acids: CASSPVGGSNQPQHF.

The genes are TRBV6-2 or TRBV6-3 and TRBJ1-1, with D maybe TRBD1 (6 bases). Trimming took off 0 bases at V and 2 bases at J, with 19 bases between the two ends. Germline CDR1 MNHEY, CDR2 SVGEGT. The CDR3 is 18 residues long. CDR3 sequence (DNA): TGTGCCAGCAGTTACTCGAAGACGGGCTCCAGGGGAAACACTGAAGCTTTCTTT. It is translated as CASSYSKTGSRGNTEAFF.

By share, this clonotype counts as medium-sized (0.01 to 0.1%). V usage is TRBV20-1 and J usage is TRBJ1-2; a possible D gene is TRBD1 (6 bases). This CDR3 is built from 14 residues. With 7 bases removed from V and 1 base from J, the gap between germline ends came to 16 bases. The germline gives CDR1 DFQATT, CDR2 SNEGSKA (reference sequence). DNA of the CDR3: TGCAGTGGTAGGGGGGATAATAATAACTATGGCTACACCTTC. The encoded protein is CSGRGDNNNYGYTF.

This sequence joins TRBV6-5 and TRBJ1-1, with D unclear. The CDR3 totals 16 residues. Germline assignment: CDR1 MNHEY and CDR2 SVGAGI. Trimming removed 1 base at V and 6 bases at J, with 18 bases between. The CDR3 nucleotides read TGTGCCAGCAGTTACTACCGGAACACGCTAAAACCTGAAGCTTTCTTT. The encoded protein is CASSYYRNTLKPEAFF.

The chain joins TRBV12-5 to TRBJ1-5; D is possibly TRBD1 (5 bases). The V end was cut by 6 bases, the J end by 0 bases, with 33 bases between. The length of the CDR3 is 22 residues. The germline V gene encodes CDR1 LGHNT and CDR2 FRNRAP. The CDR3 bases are TGTGCTAGTGGCCAATCAGACCCGATGGGGACCGATACGATTTATAGCAATCAGCCCCAGCATTTT. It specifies CASGQSDPMGTDTIYSNQPQHF. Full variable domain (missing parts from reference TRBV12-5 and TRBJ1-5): DARVTQTPRHKVTEMGQEVTMRCQPILGHNTVFWYRQTMMQGLELLAYFRNRAPLDDSGMPKDRFSAEMPDATLATLKIQPSEPRDSAVYFCASGQSDPMGTDTIYSNQPQHFGDGTRLSIL.